This entry describes one TCR beta chain. The antigen remains undetermined. Germline CDR1 SGHVS, CDR2 FNYEAQ. This CDR3 has 14 residues. This sample stems from a study of CXCR3-negative and CXCR3-positive naive CD8 T cells. For the study at large: The libraries together contributed about 135 million TRB reads, each supplying about 1.5 +/- 0.3 million.

Naive CD8+ T cells had a CD45RO-CCR7+CD27+CD95- phenotype. TRB cDNA libraries were made by UMI-labeled 5' RACE. No DNA is given; TCRdb re-called the 5' RACE reads and lists each CDR3 protein once. The listing contains 55,000 to 65,000 distinct CDR3 sequences. General observations from the study: CXCR3-positive naive cells had TRB CDR3s that were more hydrophobic than CXCR3-negative naive cells had. The study found that naive CXCR3-negative and CXCR3-positive cells shared TRBV-TRBJ usage, while memory cells differed.

V is TRBV7-6 and J is TRBJ1-6. The sequenced sample consisted of naive CXCR3- CD8+ T cells from blood. Documented subset: CD45RO-CCR7+CD27+CD95- naive CD8+ T cells lacking CXCR3 (TNR3-). The sequence was obtained from a human donor in good health. Some clones in this sample may be carry-over from other donors' samples. CDR3: CASSSRAGNSPLHF.